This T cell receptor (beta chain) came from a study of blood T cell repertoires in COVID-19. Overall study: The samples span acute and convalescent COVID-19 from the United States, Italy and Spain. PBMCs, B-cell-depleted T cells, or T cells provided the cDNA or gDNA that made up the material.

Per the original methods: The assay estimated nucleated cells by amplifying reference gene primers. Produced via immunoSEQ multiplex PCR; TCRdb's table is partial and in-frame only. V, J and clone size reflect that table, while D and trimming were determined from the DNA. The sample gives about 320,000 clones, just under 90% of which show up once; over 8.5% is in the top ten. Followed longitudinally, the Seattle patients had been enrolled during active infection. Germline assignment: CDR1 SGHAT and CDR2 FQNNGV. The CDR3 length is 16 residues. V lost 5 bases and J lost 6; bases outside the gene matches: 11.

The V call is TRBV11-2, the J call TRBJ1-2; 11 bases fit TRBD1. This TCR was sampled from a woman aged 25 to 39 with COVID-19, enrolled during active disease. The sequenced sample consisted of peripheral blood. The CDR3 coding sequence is TGTGCCAGCAGCCTGAGGACAGGGGGCTCCCTTAATGGCTACACCTTC. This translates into CASSLRTGGSLNGYTF.